This entry features one TCR beta chain sequence. Its matching antigen is unknown. This record belongs to a study of T cells after yellow fever vaccination. The study, taken as a whole, reports: Clones from primary vaccination mostly reappeared after the booster (over 95% CD4, less than 90% CD8). Clonotypes shared by both compartments, CD4 and CD8, made up a small share.

As TCR cDNA was made by 5'RACE template switching, a universal primer site and UMIs were added. A single record per CDR3 protein comes from TCRdb applying MiXCR to the 5' RACE reads. The sample lists hundreds of thousands of distinct CDR3 sequences; roughly 14% were seen once. CDR1 is SGHNT and CDR2 is YYREEE in the germline V gene (reference sequence). Between the trimmed V and J ends, which lost 6 bases and 0 bases, there was a span of 12 bases. CDR3 length: 14 amino acids. The sample here was PBMCs, taken on the day of the yellow fever booster vaccination. The V and J genes are TRBV5-4 and TRBJ1-1; D remains ambiguous. The clonotype comes from a man aged 25 to 40 who received the YFV17D yellow fever vaccine. The CDR3 nucleotides read TGTGCCAGCACCTCTGGACCGTTGAACACTGAAGCTTTCTTT. Translated, it gives CASTSGPLNTEAFF.